Below, one T cell receptor beta chain is given with its context. This sample was included in a study of blood T cell repertoires in COVID-19. On the study more broadly: Acute-phase and convalescent COVID-19 samples originated in the United States, Italy and Spain.

J lost 4 bases, V lost 0 bases, and 3 bases had no gene match. The CDR3 totals 16 residues. From germline, CDR1 is SGHRS and CDR2 YFSETQ. In the original processing: Reference gene primers were amplified, and this amplification served to estimate nucleated cell counts. Only in-frame clones appear in the TCRdb table, and some are missing; sequencing was by immunoSEQ multiplex PCR. The V and J calls and clone size were taken over from that table, and D and trimming were inferred from the DNA. The profile shows about 150,000 clones, about 83% of them singletons. This receptor was obtained from a woman aged 50 to 65 who had been exposed to COVID-19. The specimen sequenced was PBMCs or T cells enriched from blood (not recorded which). V is TRBV5-1 and J is TRBJ2-2; TRBD2 matches 10 bases. The CDR3 DNA is TGCGCCAGCAGCTTGGCGAGCGGGGGGGCCACCGGGGAGCTGTTTTTT. Translation gives CASSLASGGATGELFF.